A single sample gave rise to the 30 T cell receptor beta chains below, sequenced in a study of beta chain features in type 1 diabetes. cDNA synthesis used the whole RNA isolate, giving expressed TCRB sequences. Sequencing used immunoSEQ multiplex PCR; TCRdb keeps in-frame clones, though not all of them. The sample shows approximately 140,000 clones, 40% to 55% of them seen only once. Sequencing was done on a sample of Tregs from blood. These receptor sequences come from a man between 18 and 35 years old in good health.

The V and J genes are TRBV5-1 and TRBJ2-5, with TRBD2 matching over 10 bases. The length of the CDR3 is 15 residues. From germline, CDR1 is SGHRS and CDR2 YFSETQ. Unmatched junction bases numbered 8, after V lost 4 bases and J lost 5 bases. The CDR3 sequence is CASSRERGGRETQYF. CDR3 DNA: TGCGCCAGCAGCCGGGAGCGGGGGGGCCGGGAGACCCAGTACTTC.

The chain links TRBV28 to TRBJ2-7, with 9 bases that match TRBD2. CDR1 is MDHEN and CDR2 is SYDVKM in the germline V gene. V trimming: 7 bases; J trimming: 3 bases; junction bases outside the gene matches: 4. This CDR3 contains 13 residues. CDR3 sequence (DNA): TGTGCCAGCACCGGGACTAGCAGCTACGAGCAGTACTTC. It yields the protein CASTGTSSYEQYF.

For the CDR3, the DNA is TGTGCCAGCAGCTTAGATAGAAACACCATATATTTT. This gives the protein CASSLDRNTIYF. The rearrangement joins TRBV11-2 to TRBJ1-3; D gene unclear. Trimming removed 0 bases from V and 5 bases from J, with 2 bases in between. There are 12 residues in the CDR3. Germline V gene sequence: CDR1 SGHAT, CDR2 FQNNGV.

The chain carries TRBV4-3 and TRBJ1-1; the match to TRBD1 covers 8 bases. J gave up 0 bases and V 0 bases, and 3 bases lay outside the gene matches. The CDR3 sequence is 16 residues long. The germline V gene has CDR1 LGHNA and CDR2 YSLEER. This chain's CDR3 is CASSQDGDRLNTEAFF. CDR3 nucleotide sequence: TGCGCCAGCAGCCAAGATGGGGACAGGTTGAACACTGAAGCTTTCTTT.

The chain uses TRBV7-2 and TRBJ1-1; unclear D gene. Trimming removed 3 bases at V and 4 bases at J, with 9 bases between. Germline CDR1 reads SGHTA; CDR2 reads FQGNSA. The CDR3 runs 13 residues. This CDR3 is CASSFTAGTEAFF. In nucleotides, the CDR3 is TGTGCCAGCAGCTTTACAGCGGGCACTGAAGCTTTCTTT. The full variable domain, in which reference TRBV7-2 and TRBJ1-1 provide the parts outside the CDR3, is GAGVSQSPSNKVTEKGKDVELRCDPISGHTALYWYRQSLGQGLEFLIYFQGNSAPDKSGLPSDRFSAERTGGSVSTLTIQRTQQEDSAVYLCASSFTAGTEAFFGQGTRLTVV.

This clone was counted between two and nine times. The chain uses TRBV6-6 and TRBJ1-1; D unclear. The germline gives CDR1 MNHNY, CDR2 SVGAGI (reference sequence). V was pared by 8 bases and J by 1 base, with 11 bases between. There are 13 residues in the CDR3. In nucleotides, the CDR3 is TGTGCCAGCTCGGGGAGACAGAACACTGAAGCTTTCTTT. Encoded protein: CASSGRQNTEAFF.

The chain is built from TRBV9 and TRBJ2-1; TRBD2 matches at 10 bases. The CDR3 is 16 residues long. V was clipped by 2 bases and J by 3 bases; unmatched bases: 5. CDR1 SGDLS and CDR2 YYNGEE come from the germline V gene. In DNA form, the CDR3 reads TGTGCCAGCAGCGTTTTAGCGGGGGGTAACTACAATGAGCAGTTCTTC. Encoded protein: CASSVLAGGNYNEQFF.

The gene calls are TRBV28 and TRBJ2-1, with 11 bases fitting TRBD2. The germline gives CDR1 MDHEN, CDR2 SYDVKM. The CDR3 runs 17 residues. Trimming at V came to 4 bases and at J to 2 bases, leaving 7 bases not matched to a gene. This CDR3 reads CASSSVAGGRTYNEQFF. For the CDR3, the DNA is TGTGCCAGCAGTTCGGTAGCGGGAGGGAGGACCTACAATGAGCAGTTCTTC.

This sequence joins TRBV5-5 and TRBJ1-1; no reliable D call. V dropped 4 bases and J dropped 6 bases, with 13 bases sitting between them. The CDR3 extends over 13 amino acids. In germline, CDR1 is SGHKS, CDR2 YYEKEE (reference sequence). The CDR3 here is CASSTVLSAEAFF. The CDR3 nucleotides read TGTGCCAGCAGCACCGTGCTGTCAGCTGAAGCTTTCTTT. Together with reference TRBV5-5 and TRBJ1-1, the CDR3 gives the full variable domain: DAGVTQSPTHLIKTRGQQVTLRCSPISGHKSVSWYQQVLGQGPQFIFQYYEKEERGRGNFPDRFSARQFPNYSSELNVNALLLGDSALYLCASSTVLSAEAFFGQGTRLTVV.

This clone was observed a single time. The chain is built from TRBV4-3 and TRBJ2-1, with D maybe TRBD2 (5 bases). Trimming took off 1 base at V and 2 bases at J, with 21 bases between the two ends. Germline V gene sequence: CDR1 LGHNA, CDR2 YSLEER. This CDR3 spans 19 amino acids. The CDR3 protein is CASSQVKRLARKTYNEQFF. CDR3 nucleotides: TGCGCCAGCAGCCAAGTCAAAAGATTAGCGCGCAAGACCTACAATGAGCAGTTCTTC.

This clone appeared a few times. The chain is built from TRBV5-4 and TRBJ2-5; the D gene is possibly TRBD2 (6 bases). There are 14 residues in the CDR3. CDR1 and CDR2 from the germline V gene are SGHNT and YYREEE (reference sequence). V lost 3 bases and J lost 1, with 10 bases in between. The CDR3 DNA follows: TGTGCCAGCAGCTCCCGGGACTCCCAAGAGACCCAGTACTTC. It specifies CASSSRDSQETQYF.

The CDR3 DNA reads as TGTGCCAGCAGCTTAGAAGGGACTAGCGGGGATGTTGAGCAGTTCTTC. Translated: CASSLEGTSGDVEQFF. V is TRBV7-8 and J is TRBJ2-1; 13 positions match TRBD2. CDR3 length: 16 residues. V lost 1 base, J lost 9 bases, and 6 bases stayed unmatched. Germline V CDR1 and CDR2: SGHVS, FQNEAQ.

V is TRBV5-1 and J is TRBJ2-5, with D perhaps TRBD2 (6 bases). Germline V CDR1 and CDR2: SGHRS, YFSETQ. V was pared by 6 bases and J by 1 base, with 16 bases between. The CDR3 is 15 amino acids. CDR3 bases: TGCGCCAGCACCCCGAGGGGACTCCTCCAAGAGACCCAGTACTTC. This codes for CASTPRGLLQETQYF.

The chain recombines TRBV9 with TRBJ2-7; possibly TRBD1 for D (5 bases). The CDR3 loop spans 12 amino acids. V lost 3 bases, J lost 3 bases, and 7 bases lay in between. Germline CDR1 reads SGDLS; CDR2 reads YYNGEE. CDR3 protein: CASSGGSYEQYF. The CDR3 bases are TGTGCCAGCAGCGGGGGCAGCTACGAGCAGTACTTC.

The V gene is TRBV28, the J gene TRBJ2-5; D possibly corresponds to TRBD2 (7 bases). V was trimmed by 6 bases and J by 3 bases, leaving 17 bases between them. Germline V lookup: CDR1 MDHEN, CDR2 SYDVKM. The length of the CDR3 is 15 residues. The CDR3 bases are TGTGCCAGCAGCCGCTGGGGGGGCGGGAAAGAGACCCAGTACTTC. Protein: CASSRWGGGKETQYF. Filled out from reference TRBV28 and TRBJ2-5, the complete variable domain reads DVKVTQSSRYLVKRTGEKVFLECVQDMDHENMFWYRQDPGLGLRLIYFSYDVKMKEKGDIPEGYSVSREKKERFSLILESASTNQTSMYLCASSRWGGGKETQYFGPGTRLLVL.

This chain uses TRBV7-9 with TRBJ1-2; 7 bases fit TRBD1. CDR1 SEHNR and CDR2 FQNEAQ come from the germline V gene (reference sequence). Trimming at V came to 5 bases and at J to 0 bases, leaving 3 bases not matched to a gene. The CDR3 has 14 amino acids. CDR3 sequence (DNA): TGTGCCAGCAGCGGGACAGTAGCTAACTATGGCTACACCTTC. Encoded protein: CASSGTVANYGYTF.

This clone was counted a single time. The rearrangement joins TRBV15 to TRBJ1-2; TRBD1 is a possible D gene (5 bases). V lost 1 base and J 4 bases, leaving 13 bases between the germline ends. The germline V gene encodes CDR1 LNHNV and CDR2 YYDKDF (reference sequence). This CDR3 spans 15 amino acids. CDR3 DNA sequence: TGTGCCACCAGCAGAGGTATGGCAGGGTCCTATGGCTACACCTTC. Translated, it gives CATSRGMAGSYGYTF.

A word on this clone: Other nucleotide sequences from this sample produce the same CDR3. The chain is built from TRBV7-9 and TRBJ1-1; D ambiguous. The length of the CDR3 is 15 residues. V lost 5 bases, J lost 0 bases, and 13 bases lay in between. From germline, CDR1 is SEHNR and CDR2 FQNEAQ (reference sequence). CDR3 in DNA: TGTGCCAGCAGCCTCGGTGGAGGCCTGAACACTGAAGCTTTCTTT. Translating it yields CASSLGGGLNTEAFF.

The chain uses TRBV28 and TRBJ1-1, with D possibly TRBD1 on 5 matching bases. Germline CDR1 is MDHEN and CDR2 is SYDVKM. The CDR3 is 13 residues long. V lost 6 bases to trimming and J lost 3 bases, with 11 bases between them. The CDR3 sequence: CASRQGGDTEAFF. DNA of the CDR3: TGTGCCAGCAGGCAGGGAGGGGACACTGAAGCTTTCTTT.

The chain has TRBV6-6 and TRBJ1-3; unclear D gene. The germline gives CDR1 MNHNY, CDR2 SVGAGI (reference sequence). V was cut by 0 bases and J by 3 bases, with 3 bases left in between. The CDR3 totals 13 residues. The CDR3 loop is CASSYSSGNTIYF. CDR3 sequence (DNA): TGTGCCAGCAGTTACTCGAGTGGAAACACCATATATTTT.

Here the CDR3 reads CASSLSYGTGADTQYF. In DNA form, the CDR3 reads TGTGCCAGCAGCTTATCATATGGGACAGGGGCAGATACGCAGTATTTT. The J gene is TRBJ2-3, the V gene TRBV7-2, with TRBD1 identical over 10 bases. V lost 2 bases and J lost 4; bases outside the gene matches: 6. The CDR3 sequence is 16 residues long. Germline V gene data show CDR1 as SGHTA and CDR2 as FQGNSA. The full variable domain, rest sourced from reference TRBV7-2 and TRBJ2-3, is GAGVSQSPSNKVTEKGKDVELRCDPISGHTALYWYRQSLGQGLEFLIYFQGNSAPDKSGLPSDRFSAERTGGSVSTLTIQRTQQEDSAVYLCASSLSYGTGADTQYFGPGTRLTVL.

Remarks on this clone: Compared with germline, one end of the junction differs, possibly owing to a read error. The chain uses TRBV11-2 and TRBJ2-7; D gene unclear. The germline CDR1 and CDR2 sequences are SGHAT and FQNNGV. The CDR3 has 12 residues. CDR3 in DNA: TGTGCCAGCAGCTTAGTTCAGGTCAGGTTGGACTTC. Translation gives CASSLVQVRLDF.

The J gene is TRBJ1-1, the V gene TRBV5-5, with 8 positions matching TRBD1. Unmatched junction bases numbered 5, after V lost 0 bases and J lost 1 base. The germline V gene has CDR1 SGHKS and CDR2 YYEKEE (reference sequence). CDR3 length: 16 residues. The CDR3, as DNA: TGTGCCAGCAGCTTGGAGGCAGGGGGCGCGAACACTGAAGCTTTCTTT. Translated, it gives CASSLEAGGANTEAFF.

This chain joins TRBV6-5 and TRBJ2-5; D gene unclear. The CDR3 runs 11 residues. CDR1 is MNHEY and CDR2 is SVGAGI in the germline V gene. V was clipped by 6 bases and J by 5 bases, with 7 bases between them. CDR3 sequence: CASRVRETQYF. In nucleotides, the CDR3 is TGTGCCAGCAGGGTTCGGGAGACCCAGTACTTC.

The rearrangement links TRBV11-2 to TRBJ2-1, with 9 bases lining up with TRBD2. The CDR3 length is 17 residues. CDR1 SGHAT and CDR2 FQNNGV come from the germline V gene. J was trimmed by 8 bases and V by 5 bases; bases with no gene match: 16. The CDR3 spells CASSQLVGAGGLHEQFF. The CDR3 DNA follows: TGTGCCAGCAGCCAACTGGTTGGAGCGGGAGGATTGCATGAGCAGTTCTTC.

CDR3: CAWGGQAHEQFF. The CDR3 nucleotides read TGTGCCTGGGGGGGACAGGCTCATGAGCAGTTCTTC. This chain links TRBV30 with TRBJ2-1; TRBD1 aligns across 8 bases. This CDR3 has 12 amino acids. CDR1 GTSNPN and CDR2 SVGIG come from the germline V gene (reference sequence). Trimming cost V 5 bases and J 8 bases; bases outside gene matches: 5.

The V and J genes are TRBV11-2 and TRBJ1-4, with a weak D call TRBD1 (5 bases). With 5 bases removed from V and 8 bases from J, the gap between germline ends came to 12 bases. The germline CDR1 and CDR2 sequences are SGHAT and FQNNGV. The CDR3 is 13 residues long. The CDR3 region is CASSTGGLEKLFF. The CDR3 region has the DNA TGTGCCAGCAGCACCGGGGGGTTGGAAAAACTGTTTTTT.

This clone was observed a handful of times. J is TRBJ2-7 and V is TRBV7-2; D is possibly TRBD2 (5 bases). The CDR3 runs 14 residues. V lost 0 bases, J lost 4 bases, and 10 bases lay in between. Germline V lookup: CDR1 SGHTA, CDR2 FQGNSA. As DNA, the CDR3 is TGTGCCAGCAGCTTAGCTCTAGCTTCTTACGAGCAGTACTTC. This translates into CASSLALASYEQYF.

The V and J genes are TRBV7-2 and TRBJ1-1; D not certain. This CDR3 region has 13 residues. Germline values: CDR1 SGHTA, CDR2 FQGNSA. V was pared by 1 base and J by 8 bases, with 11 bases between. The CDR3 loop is CASSLVAGDEAFF. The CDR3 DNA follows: TGTGCCAGCAGCTTAGTCGCCGGAGACGAAGCTTTCTTT.

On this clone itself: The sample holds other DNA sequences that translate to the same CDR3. The CDR3 DNA is TGTGCCAGCAGAGAGACAGGGGGCCAAGAGACCCAGTACTTC. It yields the protein CASRETGGQETQYF. The genes are TRBV6-1 and TRBJ2-5; TRBD1 matches 9 bases. V was clipped by 6 bases and J by 1 base; unmatched bases: 3. Germline CDR1 is MNHNS and CDR2 is SASEGT. The CDR3 length is 14 residues.